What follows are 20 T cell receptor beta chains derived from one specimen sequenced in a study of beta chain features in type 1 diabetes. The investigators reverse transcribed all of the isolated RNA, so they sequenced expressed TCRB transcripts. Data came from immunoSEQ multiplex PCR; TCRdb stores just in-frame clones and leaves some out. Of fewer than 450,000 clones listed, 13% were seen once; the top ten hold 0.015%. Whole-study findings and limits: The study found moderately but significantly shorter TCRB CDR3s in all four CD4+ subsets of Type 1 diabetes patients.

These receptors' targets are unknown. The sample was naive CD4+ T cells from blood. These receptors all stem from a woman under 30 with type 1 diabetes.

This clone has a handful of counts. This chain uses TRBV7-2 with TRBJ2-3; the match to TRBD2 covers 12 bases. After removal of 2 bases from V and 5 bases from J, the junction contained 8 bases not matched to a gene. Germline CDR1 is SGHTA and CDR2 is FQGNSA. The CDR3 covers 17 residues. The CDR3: CASSLMASGRAIDTQYF. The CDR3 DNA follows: TGTGCCAGCAGCTTAATGGCTAGCGGGAGGGCCATAGATACGCAGTATTTT. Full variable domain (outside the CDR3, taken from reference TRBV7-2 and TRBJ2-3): GAGVSQSPSNKVTEKGKDVELRCDPISGHTALYWYRQSLGQGLEFLIYFQGNSAPDKSGLPSDRFSAERTGGSVSTLTIQRTQQEDSAVYLCASSLMASGRAIDTQYFGPGTRLTVL.

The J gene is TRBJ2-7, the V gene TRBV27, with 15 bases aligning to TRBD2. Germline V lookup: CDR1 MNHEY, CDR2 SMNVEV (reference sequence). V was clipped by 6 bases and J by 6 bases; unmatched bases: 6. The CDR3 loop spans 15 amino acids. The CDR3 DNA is TGTGCCAGCAGCTGGACTAGCGGGAGGGCCAGCGAGCAGTACTTC. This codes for CASSWTSGRASEQYF.

Here the CDR3 reads CASSFPTLLRVGNEQFF. Written as DNA, the CDR3 is TGTGCCAGCAGTTTCCCAACCTTGCTTCGCGTCGGCAATGAGCAGTTCTTC. J is TRBJ2-1 and V is TRBV28; D remains ambiguous. The CDR3 runs to 17 residues. The V and J ends lost 3 bases and 6 bases respectively, with 21 bases between them. Germline V gives CDR1 MDHEN, CDR2 SYDVKM.

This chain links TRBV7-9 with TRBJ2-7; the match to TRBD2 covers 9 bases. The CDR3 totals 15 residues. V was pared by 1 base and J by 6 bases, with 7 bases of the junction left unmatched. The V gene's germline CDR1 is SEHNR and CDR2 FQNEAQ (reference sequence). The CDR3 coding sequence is TGTGCCAGCAGCTTAGTTTTAGCGGGAGATCTCGAGCAGTACTTC. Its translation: CASSLVLAGDLEQYF.

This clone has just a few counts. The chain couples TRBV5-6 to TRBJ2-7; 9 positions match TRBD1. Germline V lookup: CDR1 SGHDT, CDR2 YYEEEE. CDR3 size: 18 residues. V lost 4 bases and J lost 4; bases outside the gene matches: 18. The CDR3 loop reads CASSLDRGPPTPQYEQYF. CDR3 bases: TGTGCCAGCAGCCTGGACAGGGGTCCCCCTACCCCCCAATACGAGCAGTACTTC.

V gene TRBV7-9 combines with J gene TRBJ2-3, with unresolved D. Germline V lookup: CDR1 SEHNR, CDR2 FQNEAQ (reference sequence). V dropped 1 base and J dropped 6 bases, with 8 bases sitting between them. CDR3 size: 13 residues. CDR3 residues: CASSLGQRDTQYF. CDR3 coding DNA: TGTGCCAGCAGCTTAGGGCAGCGCGATACGCAGTATTTT.

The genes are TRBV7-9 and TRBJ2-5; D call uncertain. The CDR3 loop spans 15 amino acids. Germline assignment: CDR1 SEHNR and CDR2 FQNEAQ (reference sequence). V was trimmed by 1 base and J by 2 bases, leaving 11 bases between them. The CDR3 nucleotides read TGTGCCAGCAGCTTAGGTGGCGGTGCGCAAGAGACCCAGTACTTC. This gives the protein CASSLGGGAQETQYF. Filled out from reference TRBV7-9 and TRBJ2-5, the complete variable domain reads DTGVSQNPRHKITKRGQNVTFRCDPISEHNRLYWYRQTLGQGPEFLTYFQNEAQLEKSRLLSDRFSAERPKGSFSTLEIQRTEQGDSAMYLCASSLGGGAQETQYFGPGTRLLVL.

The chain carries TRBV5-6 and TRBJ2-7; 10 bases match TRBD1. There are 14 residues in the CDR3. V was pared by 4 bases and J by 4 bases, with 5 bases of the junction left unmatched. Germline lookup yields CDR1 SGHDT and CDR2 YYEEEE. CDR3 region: CASSNRDRGYEQYV. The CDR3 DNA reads TGTGCCAGCAGCAATCGGGACAGGGGTTACGAGCAGTACGTC.

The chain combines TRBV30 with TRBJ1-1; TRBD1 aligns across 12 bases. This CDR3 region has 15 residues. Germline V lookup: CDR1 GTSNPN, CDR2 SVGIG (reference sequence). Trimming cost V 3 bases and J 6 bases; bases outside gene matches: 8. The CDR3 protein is CAWRKGQGAFAEAFF. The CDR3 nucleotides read TGTGCCTGGAGAAAGGGACAGGGGGCGTTTGCTGAAGCTTTCTTT.

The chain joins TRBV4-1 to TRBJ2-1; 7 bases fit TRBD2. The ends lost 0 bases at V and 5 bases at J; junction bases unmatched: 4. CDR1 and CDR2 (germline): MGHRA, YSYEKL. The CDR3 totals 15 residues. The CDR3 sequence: CASSQEVAGNNEQFF. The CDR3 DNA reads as TGCGCCAGCAGCCAAGAAGTAGCGGGCAACAATGAGCAGTTCTTC.

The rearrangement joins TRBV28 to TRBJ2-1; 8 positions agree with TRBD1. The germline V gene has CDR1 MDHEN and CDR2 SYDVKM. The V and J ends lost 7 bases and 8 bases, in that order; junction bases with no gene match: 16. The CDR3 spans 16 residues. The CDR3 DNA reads TGTGCCAGCACCTCCCGACAGGGGATAGGCCTACATGAGCAGTTCTTC. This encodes CASTSRQGIGLHEQFF. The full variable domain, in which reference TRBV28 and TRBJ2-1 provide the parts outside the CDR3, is DVKVTQSSRYLVKRTGEKVFLECVQDMDHENMFWYRQDPGLGLRLIYFSYDVKMKEKGDIPEGYSVSREKKERFSLILESASTNQTSMYLCASTSRQGIGLHEQFFGPGTRLTVL.

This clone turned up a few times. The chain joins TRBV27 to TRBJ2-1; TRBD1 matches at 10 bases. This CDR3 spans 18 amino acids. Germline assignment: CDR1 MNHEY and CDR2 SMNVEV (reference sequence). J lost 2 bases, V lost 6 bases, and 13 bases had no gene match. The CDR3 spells CASSPLLTGTGAYNEQFF. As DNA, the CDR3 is TGTGCCAGCAGCCCCCTCCTAACCGGGACAGGGGCCTACAATGAGCAGTTCTTC.

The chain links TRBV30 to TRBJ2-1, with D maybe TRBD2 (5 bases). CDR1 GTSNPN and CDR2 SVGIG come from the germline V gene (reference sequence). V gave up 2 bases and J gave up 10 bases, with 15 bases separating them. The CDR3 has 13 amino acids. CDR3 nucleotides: TGTGCCTGGAGTCGAATCGGGTCGGGAGAGCAGTTCTTC. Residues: CAWSRIGSGEQFF.

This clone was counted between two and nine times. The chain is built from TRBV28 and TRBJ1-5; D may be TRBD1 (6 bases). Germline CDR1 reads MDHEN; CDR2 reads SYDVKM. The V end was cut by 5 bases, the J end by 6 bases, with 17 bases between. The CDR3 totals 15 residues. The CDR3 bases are TGTGCCAGCAGTCTGGACAGTCGCAACGGTCAGCCCCAGCATTTT. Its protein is CASSLDSRNGQPQHF.

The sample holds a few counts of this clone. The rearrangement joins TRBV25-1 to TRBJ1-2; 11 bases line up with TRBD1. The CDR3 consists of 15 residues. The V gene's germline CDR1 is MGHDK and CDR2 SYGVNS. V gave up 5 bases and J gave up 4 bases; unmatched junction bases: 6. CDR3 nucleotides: TGTGCCAGCAGTCCCCGGACAGGGGGCGTCTATGGCTACACCTTC. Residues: CASSPRTGGVYGYTF.

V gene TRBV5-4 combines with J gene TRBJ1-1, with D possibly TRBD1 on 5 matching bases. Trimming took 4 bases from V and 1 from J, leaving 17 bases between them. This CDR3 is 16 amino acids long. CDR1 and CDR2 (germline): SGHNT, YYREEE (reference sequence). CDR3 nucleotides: TGTGCCAGCAGCCTGGGGGGGGGAAACTCGAACACTGAAGCTTTCTTT. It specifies CASSLGGGNSNTEAFF.

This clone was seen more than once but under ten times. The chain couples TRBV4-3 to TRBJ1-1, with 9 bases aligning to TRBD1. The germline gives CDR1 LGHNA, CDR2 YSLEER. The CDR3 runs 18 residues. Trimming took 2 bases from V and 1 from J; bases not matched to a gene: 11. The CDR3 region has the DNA TGCGCCAGCAGCCAATCAATGGGGGGGACAGGGAGGAACACTGAAGCTTTCTTT. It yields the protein CASSQSMGGTGRNTEAFF.

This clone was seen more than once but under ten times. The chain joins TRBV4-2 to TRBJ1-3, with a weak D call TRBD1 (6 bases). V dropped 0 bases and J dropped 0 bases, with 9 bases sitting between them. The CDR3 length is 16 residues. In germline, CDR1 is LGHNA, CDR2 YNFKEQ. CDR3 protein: CASSQDQGSSGNTIYF. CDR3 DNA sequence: TGTGCCAGCAGCCAAGACCAGGGGAGCTCTGGAAACACCATATATTTT.

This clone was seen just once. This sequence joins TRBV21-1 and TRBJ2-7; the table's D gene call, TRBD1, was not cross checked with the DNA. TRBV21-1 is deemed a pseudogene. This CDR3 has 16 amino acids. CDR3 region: CASSKVAGTGAYEQYV. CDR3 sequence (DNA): TGTGCCAGCAGCAAAGTGGCAGGGACAGGCGCGTACGAGCAGTACGTC.

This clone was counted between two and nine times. Written as DNA, the CDR3 is TGTGCCAGCAGTCCGGGACTAGCCTACATCGGGGAGCTGTTTTTT. It specifies CASSPGLAYIGELFF. The rearrangement links TRBV28 to TRBJ2-2; 9 bases align to TRBD2. Per germline, CDR1 MDHEN and CDR2 SYDVKM. The CDR3 runs 15 residues. The V gene end was trimmed by 5 bases and the J gene end by 7 bases; junction bases not matched to a gene: 8.